This is a list of T cell receptor beta chains from one sample in a study of T cell repertoires in cytomegalovirus infection. TCRdb reprocessed the reads via MiXCR and lists one record per CDR3 protein. This table has 130,000 or so distinct CDR3 sequences, about 6% appearing once. Sequencing input: PBMCs. The receptors shown here come from a human donor in good health (CMV status not recorded). Some clones in this sample may be carry-over from other donors' samples. Both conserved end residues are part of each CDR3. The D gene is left open where the match is weak.

V | D | CDR3
TRBV6-6 | TRBD1 | CASSRRDRAYEQYF
TRBV5-1 | TRBD1 | CASSAGQGHSPLHF
TRBV7-2 | . | CASSLWQGKSQPQHF
TRBV12-3/TRBV12-4 | TRBD1 | CASSPGGARTEAFF
TRBV12-3/TRBV12-4 | TRBD1 | CASSPRTGFYNEQFF
TRBV7-9 | TRBD1 | CASSPPDRETEAFF
TRBV19 | . | CASNRPNSPLHF
TRBV28 | . | CASSYVIGPEPEKLFF
TRBV20-1 | TRBD2 | CSALSGGTYEQYF
TRBV6-2/TRBV6-3 | . | CASSSSSGEAFF
TRBV28 | TRBD1 | CASSLTDRVYGYTF
TRBV19 | . | CASSGQINQPQHF
TRBV6-2/TRBV6-3 | TRBD1 | CASSRTGSDNEKLFF
TRBV20-1 | TRBD2 | CSARVGGFPYEQYF
TRBV20-1 | TRBD1 | CSVTQGTGDYEQYF
TRBV25-1 | TRBD1 | CASSDSGQLETQYF
TRBV7-8 | . | CASSHPRGSQFF
TRBV5-6 | . | CASSIPQIQSIGYTF
TRBV19 | TRBD1 | CASKPGQGIYEQYF
TRBV7-2 | . | CASSPPGTQETQYF
TRBV20-1 | TRBD1 | CSAKGQAGNTIYF
TRBV10-3 | . | CASAGGDTQYF
TRBV7-2 | . | CASSGLVGGYTF
TRBV6-2/TRBV6-3 | . | CASSYGRGRYNEQFF
TRBV20-1 | . | CSAKGGVETQYF
TRBV7-4 | TRBD1 | CASSPQGASNSPLHF
TRBV7-3 | . | CASSLNRPSEQFF
TRBV5-5 | TRBD1 | CASSLMFWQGANTEAFF
TRBV27 | TRBD1 | CASLTSQGGTYEQYF
TRBV7-2 | TRBD1 | CASSSGTGYYEQYF
TRBV7-9 | TRBD1 | CASSLGQFYGYTF
TRBV7-2 | TRBD2 | CASSTSGGTTDTQYF
TRBV7-9 | . | CASSPSGGRTEAFF
TRBV5-6 | . | CASSPAGAGGTEAFF
TRBV29-1 | . | CSVEDTSSNYGYTF
TRBV28 | . | CASSGVGAGGYTF
TRBV27 | . | CASRDTGSSYEQYF
TRBV5-1 | TRBD1 | CASSPGTASHNEQFF
TRBV7-9 | . | CASSPRLGTQGFFMNTEAFF
TRBV7-3 | TRBD2 | CASSLSPGGLPGELFF
TRBV2 | . | CASSGEGERLWQYF
TRBV7-2 | . | CASSLYGISNQPQHF
TRBV7-2 | . | CASSSQGSYITYEQYF
TRBV16 | . | CASGKGADTEAFF
TRBV10-3 | TRBD1 | CAIRARGANYGYTF